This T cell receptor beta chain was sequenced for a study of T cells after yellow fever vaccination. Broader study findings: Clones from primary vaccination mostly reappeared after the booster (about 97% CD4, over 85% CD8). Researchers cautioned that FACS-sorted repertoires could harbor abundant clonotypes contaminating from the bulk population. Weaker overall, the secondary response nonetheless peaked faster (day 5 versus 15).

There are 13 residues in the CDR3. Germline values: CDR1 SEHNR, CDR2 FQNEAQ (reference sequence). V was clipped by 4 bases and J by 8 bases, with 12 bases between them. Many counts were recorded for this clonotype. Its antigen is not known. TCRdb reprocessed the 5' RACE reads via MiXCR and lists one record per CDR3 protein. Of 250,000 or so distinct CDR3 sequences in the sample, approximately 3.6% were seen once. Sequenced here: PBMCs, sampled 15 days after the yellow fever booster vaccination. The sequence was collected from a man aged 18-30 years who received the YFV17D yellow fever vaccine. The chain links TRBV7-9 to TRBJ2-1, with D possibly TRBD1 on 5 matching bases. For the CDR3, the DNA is TGTGCCAGCAGCTCCCAGGGTACCCATGAGCAGTTCTTC. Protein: CASSSQGTHEQFF.